Sequencing of this TCR beta chain was carried out in a study of blood T cell repertoires in COVID-19. Study summary: Sites across the United States, Italy and Spain contributed samples from acute and convalescent COVID-19.

V was pared by 3 bases and J by 7 bases, with 18 bases between. Germline CDR1 MNHEY, CDR2 SMNVEV (reference sequence). This CDR3 spans 15 amino acids. Participants reported their clinical history, and cohort assignment relied on those reports. Repertoires were generated with immunoSEQ multiplex PCR, while TCRdb's copy carries only in-frame clones and drops some. The sample includes 250,000 or so clones, roughly 86% seen only once; the top ten take over 2%. V is TRBV27 and J is TRBJ1-2; weak D call: TRBD1 (5 bases). The origin of this receptor is a woman aged 18-35 years who had recovered from COVID-19. The sequenced material came from PBMCs or T cells enriched from blood (not recorded which). The DNA of the CDR3 is TGTGCCAGCAGTTTCACCCTTGGGGCCTCGAGTGGCTACACCTTC. It is translated as CASSFTLGASSGYTF.